The 21 T cell receptor beta chains below were found in one sample sequenced in a study of blood T cell repertoires in COVID-19. The assay was immunoSEQ multiplex PCR, and TCRdb's table has in-frame clones only and misses some. In the table there are 70,000 or so clones, roughly 88% of which are singletons. The sequenced material came from peripheral blood. Source of these receptors: a man older than 75 with active or convalescent COVID-19.

This clone showed up just a few times. The V gene is TRBV29-1, the J gene TRBJ2-7; TRBD2 agrees at 7 bases. This CDR3 has 18 amino acids. The V gene's germline CDR1 is SQVTM and CDR2 ANQGSEA. V was pared by 4 bases and J by 2 bases, with 20 bases of the junction left unmatched. The CDR3 here is CSVAGIAGLGRGAYEQYF. CDR3 nucleotides: TGCAGCGTTGCAGGGATAGCGGGCCTAGGGAGAGGGGCCTACGAGCAGTACTTC.

The gene calls are TRBV11-2 and TRBJ2-7; TRBD1 matches at 7 bases. The V gene end was trimmed by 2 bases and the J gene end by 7 bases; junction bases not matched to a gene: 8. There are 14 residues in the CDR3. The germline CDR1 and CDR2 sequences are SGHAT and FQNNGV. In DNA form, the CDR3 reads TGTGCCAGCAGCTTAACCCACAGGGGCGGGGAGCAGTACTTC. Its translation is CASSLTHRGGEQYF.

The CDR3 sequence is CASSLETGVYGYTF. The CDR3 coding sequence is TGCGCCAGCAGCTTGGAGACAGGGGTCTATGGCTACACCTTC. The chain combines TRBV5-1 with TRBJ1-2, with 8 bases matching TRBD1. V gave up 0 bases and J gave up 4 bases; unmatched junction bases: 2. Germline V lookup: CDR1 SGHRS, CDR2 YFSETQ. CDR3 length: 14 residues.

The CDR3 loop reads CASTVKETQYF. The CDR3 nucleotides read TGTGCCAGCACCGTAAAAGAGACCCAGTACTTC. The chain carries TRBV7-9 and TRBJ2-5, with unresolved D. This CDR3 has 11 amino acids. V lost 7 bases to trimming and J lost 3 bases, with 6 bases between them. Germline assignment: CDR1 SEHNR and CDR2 FQNEAQ (reference sequence). Based on the CDR3 plus reference TRBV7-9 and TRBJ2-5, the full variable domain is DTGVSQNPRHKITKRGQNVTFRCDPISEHNRLYWYRQTLGQGPEFLTYFQNEAQLEKSRLLSDRFSAERPKGSFSTLEIQRTEQGDSAMYLCASTVKETQYFGPGTRLLVL.

The gene calls are TRBV7-8 and TRBJ2-3, with 13 bases that match TRBD2. V shed 7 bases, J shed 6 bases, and the junction held 7 bases outside the gene matches. The V gene's germline CDR1 is SGHVS and CDR2 FQNEAQ. There are 15 residues in the CDR3. CDR3 DNA sequence: TGTGCCAGCAACCTAATGACTAGCGGGAGGGATACGCAGTATTTT. It codes for CASNLMTSGRDTQYF.

The J gene is TRBJ2-4, the V gene TRBV18, with D possibly TRBD2 on 6 matching bases. Trimming cost V 2 bases and J 8 bases, with 16 bases left between them. Germline-derived CDR1 and CDR2 are KGHSH and LQKENI. The CDR3 spans 15 residues. DNA of the CDR3: TGTGCCAGCTCACCAGGGACTTCCGGGATGGACATTCAGTACTTC. Encoded protein: CASSPGTSGMDIQYF.

The V and J genes are TRBV14 and TRBJ2-5; D remains ambiguous. The V gene lost 1 base and the J gene lost 0 bases, with 12 bases spanning the gap. CDR3 size: 16 residues. CDR1 SGHDN and CDR2 FVKESK come from the germline V gene. CDR3 DNA: TGTGCCAGCAGCCAAGTTTTCGCAGTACACCAAGAGACCCAGTACTTC. This codes for CASSQVFAVHQETQYF.

The rearrangement links TRBV7-9 to TRBJ1-1; 11 bases match TRBD1. The CDR3 length is 14 residues. Germline V gene data show CDR1 as SEHNR and CDR2 as FQNEAQ (reference sequence). J gave up 3 bases and V 5 bases, and 2 bases lay outside the gene matches. The CDR3 DNA follows: TGTGCCAGCAGCCGGGGACAGGGGGACACTGAAGCTTTCTTT. Its translation is CASSRGQGDTEAFF.

This chain links TRBV28 with TRBJ2-1, with TRBD2 matching 7 bases. The CDR3 has 17 residues. CDR1 is MDHEN, CDR2 SYDVKM, per germline. Trimming removed 3 bases from V and 6 bases from J; junction bases left unmatched: 14. This CDR3 reads CASSFFRRREQSNEQFF. The CDR3 DNA sequence: TGTGCCAGCAGTTTTTTCAGGCGGCGGGAGCAATCCAATGAGCAGTTCTTC.

The rearrangement links TRBV6-4 to TRBJ2-3; 9 bases agree with TRBD2. V dropped 3 bases and J dropped 1; count of bases not matched to a gene: 2. This CDR3 has 15 residues. The germline gives CDR1 MRHNA, CDR2 SNTAGT. CDR3 sequence: CASSEIAGGTDTQYF. Written as DNA, the CDR3 is TGTGCCAGCAGTGAAATAGCGGGGGGCACAGATACGCAGTATTTT.

The V gene is TRBV5-1, the J gene TRBJ1-1; D gene ambiguous. The germline CDR1 and CDR2 sequences are SGHRS and YFSETQ. The CDR3 loop spans 13 amino acids. With 1 base removed from V and 1 base from J, the gap between germline ends came to 5 bases. For the CDR3, the DNA is TGCGCCAGCAGCTTGAGAGAGAACACTGAAGCTTTCTTT. Protein: CASSLRENTEAFF. Full variable domain (missing parts from reference TRBV5-1 and TRBJ1-1): KAGVTQTPRYLIKTRGQQVTLSCSPISGHRSVSWYQQTPGQGLQFLFEYFSETQRNKGNFPGRFSGRQFSNSRSEMNVSTLELGDSALYLCASSLRENTEAFFGQGTRLTVV.

The chain is built from TRBV15 and TRBJ2-2; the match to TRBD1 covers 8 bases. The ends lost 2 bases at V and 7 bases at J; junction bases unmatched: 6. CDR3 size: 15 residues. Germline CDR1 is LNHNV and CDR2 is YYDKDF (reference sequence). The CDR3 sequence: CATSRQGARNGELFF. The CDR3 coding sequence is TGTGCCACCAGCAGACAGGGGGCGCGTAACGGGGAGCTGTTTTTT.

The rearrangement uses TRBV7-8 and TRBJ2-4, with 9 bases identical to TRBD1. The V gene's germline CDR1 is SGHVS and CDR2 FQNEAQ. The CDR3 has 15 residues. V shed 5 bases and J 9 bases; nucleotides not matched to a gene: 11. CDR3 sequence: CASSTAGTGRGIQYF. CDR3 in DNA: TGTGCCAGCAGCACGGCCGGGACAGGGAGGGGCATTCAGTACTTC.

The chain carries TRBV5-1 and TRBJ2-3; weak D call: TRBD2 (7 bases). The V end was cut by 2 bases, the J end by 0 bases, with 10 bases between. The CDR3 covers 15 residues. Per germline, CDR1 SGHRS and CDR2 YFSETQ. CDR3 region: CASSLGGASTDTQYF. The CDR3 DNA reads TGCGCCAGCAGCTTAGGGGGGGCTAGCACAGATACGCAGTATTTT.

V usage is TRBV18 and J usage is TRBJ2-3; D not resolved. The V and J ends lost 2 bases and 2 bases respectively, with 11 bases between them. This CDR3 region has 15 residues. The germline V gene has CDR1 KGHSH and CDR2 LQKENI. CDR3 residues: CASSPGPRSTDTQYF. The CDR3 DNA reads as TGTGCCAGCTCACCAGGTCCCAGGTCCACAGATACGCAGTATTTT. Supplemented by reference TRBV18 and TRBJ2-3, the full variable domain reads NAGVMQNPRHLVRRRGQEARLRCSPMKGHSHVYWYRQLPEEGLKFMVYLQKENIIDESGMPKERFSAEFPKEGPSILRIQQVVRGDSAAYFCASSPGPRSTDTQYFGPGTRLTVL.

The chain uses TRBV5-8 and TRBJ1-1, with 11 bases aligning to TRBD1. J gave up 5 bases and V 9 bases, and 12 bases lay outside the gene matches. CDR3 size: 15 residues. The germline gives CDR1 SGHTS, CDR2 YDEGEE. CDR3 sequence (DNA): TGTGCCACTCACCAGGGACAGGGGGTCGGAACTGAAGCTTTCTTT. It yields the protein CATHQGQGVGTEAFF.

This chain joins TRBV12-3 or TRBV12-4 and TRBJ2-1, with D possibly TRBD1 on 5 matching bases. The V end was cut by 5 bases, the J end by 9 bases, with 8 bases between. CDR3 length: 11 amino acids. The DNA for the CDR3 is TGTGCCAGCAGTCAGGGTTTTGAGCAGTTCTTC. Amino acids: CASSQGFEQFF.

This clone showed up just once. In DNA, the CDR3 is TGTGCCAGCAGCCAAATTAGCGGGCCCAATGAGCAGTTCTTC. Its translation is CASSQISGPNEQFF. The chain has TRBV4-2 and TRBJ2-1; 7 nucleotides agree with TRBD2. This CDR3 has 14 residues. V shed 2 bases, J shed 6 bases, and the junction held 4 bases outside the gene matches. CDR1 and CDR2 from the germline V gene are LGHNA and YNFKEQ.

V gene TRBV12-3 or TRBV12-4 combines with J gene TRBJ1-3; D gene uncertain. The CDR3 length is 12 residues. The V and J ends lost 7 bases and 2 bases respectively, with 6 bases between them. The CDR3 protein is CASTGPGNTIYF. CDR3 bases: TGTGCCAGCACAGGTCCTGGAAACACCATATATTTT.

CDR3 nucleotides: TGTGCCAGCAGCACCGGGACAGGGGCATCTAGCACAGATACGCAGTATTTT. Its protein is CASSTGTGASSTDTQYF. This chain connects TRBV11-3 to TRBJ2-3; 10 nucleotides line up with TRBD1. Trimming removed 5 bases from V and 0 bases from J; junction bases left unmatched: 8. The germline V gene has CDR1 SGHNT and CDR2 YENEEA. The CDR3 extends over 17 amino acids.

This clone occurred once. The V and J genes are TRBV27 and TRBJ2-3; TRBD2 matches at 9 bases. There are 15 residues in the CDR3. Germline loops: CDR1 MNHEY, CDR2 SMNVEV (reference sequence). V was clipped by 7 bases and J by 5 bases; unmatched bases: 10. In DNA form, the CDR3 reads TGTGCCAGCACCAGGCTAGCGGGGAAGGGAGATACGCAGTATTTT. It specifies CASTRLAGKGDTQYF.